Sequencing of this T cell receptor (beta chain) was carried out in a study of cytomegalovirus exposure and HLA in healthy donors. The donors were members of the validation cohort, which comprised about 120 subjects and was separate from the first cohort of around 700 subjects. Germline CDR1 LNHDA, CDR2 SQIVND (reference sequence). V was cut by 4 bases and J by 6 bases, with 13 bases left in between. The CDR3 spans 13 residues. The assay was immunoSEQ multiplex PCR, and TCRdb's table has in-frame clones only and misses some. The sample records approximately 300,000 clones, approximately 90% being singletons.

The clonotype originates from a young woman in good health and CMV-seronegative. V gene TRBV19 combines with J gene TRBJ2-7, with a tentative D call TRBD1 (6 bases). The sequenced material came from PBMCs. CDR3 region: CASSTGVRGEQYF. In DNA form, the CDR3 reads TGTGCCAGTAGTACAGGGGTAAGGGGCGAGCAGTACTTC.